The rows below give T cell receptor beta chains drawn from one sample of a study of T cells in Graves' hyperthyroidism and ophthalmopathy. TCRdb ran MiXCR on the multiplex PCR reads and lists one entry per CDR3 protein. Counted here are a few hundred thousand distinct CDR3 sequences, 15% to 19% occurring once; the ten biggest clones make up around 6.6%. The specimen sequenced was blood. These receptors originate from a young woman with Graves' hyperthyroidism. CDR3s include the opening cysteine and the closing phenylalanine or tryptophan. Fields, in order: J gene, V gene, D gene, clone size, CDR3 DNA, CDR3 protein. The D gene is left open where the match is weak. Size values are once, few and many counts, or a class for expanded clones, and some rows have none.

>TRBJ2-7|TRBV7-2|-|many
TGTGCCAGCAGCTTAGCGTCGAGGGGAGTTAGCGGCTACGAGCAGTACTTC
CASSLASRGVSGYEQYF
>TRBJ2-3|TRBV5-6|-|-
TGTGCCAGCAGCTTGGTGGGGGTTAACACAGATACGCAGTATTTT
CASSLVGVNTDTQYF
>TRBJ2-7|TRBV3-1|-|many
TGTGCCAGCAGCCCTTATGGGGGAGAAGTAGAGCAGTACTTC
CASSPYGGEVEQYF
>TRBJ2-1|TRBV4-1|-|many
TGCGCCAGCAGCCCCTACGCGGGTGGGGGCGGGAATGAGCAGTTCTTC
CASSPYAGGGGNEQFF
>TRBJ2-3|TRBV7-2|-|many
TGTGCCAGCAGCACTCGGACAGATACGCAGTATTTT
CASSTRTDTQYF
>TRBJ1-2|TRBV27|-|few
TGTGCCAGCAGTCCGTCGACAGTGTCAGATGGCTACACCTTC
CASSPSTVSDGYTF
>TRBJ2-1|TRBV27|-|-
TGTGCCAGCAGGTTAACTAGCACGAGCTCCTACAATGAGCAGTTCTTC
CASRLTSTSSYNEQFF
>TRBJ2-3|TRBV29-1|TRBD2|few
TGCACCGGCGTAGCGGGAAGGTCAGATACGCAGTATTTT
CTGVAGRSDTQYF
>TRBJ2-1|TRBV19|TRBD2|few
TGTGCCAGTAGTTATAGGCTAGCGGGCAACAATGAGCAGTTCTTC
CASSYRLAGNNEQFF
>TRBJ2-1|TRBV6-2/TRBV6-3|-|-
TGTGCCAGCAGTAGAACGGACCGAGGCGGTGAGCAGTTCTTC
CASSRTDRGGEQFF
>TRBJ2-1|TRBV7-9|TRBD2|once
TGTGCCAGCGGACTAGCGGGAGGGAGGTCCGAGCAGTTCTTC
CASGLAGGRSEQFF
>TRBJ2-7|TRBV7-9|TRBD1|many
TGTGCCAGCAGCCCCAGGGCGGGACAGGCCATCTACGAGCAGTACTTC
CASSPRAGQAIYEQYF
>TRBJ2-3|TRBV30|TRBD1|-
TGTGCCTGGAGTACAGGACAGGGGGTGGCTGGCGGGATGTCAGATACGCAGTATTTT
CAWSTGQGVAGGMSDTQYF
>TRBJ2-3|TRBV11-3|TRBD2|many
TGTGCCAGCAGCGCCGGGACTAGCGACACAGATACGCAGTATTTT
CASSAGTSDTDTQYF
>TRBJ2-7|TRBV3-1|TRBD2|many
TGTGCCAGCAGCCCTCCTGGCGGGAGGATCGGCTACGAGCAGTACTTC
CASSPPGGRIGYEQYF
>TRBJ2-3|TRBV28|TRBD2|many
TGTGCCAGCAGTTTAGACCGCCTAGCGGGAGGCACAGATACGCAGTATTTT
CASSLDRLAGGTDTQYF